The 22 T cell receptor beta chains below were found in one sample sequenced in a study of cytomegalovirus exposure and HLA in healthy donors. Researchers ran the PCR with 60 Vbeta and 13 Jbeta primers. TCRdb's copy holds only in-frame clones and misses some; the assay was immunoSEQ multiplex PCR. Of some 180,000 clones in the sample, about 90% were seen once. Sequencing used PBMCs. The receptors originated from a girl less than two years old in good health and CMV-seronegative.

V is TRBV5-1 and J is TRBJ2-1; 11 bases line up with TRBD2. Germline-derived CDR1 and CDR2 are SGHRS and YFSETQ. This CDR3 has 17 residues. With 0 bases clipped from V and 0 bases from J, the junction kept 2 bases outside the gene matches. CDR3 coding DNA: TGCGCCAGCAGCTTGGCTAGCGGGGGGCCCTCCTACAATGAGCAGTTCTTC. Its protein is CASSLASGGPSYNEQFF. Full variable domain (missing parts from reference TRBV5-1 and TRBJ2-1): KAGVTQTPRYLIKTRGQQVTLSCSPISGHRSVSWYQQTPGQGLQFLFEYFSETQRNKGNFPGRFSGRQFSNSRSEMNVSTLELGDSALYLCASSLASGGPSYNEQFFGPGTRLTVL.

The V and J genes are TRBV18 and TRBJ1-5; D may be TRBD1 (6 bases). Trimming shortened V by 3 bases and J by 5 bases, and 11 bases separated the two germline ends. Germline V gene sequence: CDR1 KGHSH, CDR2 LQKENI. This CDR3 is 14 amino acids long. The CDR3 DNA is TGTGCCAGCTCACCGGACAGAACCGATCAGCCCCAGCATTTT. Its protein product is CASSPDRTDQPQHF.

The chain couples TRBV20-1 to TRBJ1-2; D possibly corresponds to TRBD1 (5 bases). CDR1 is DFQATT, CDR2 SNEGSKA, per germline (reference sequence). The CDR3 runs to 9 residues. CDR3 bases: TGCAGCCCCCCAGGGGGCTACACCTTC. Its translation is CSPPGGYTF.

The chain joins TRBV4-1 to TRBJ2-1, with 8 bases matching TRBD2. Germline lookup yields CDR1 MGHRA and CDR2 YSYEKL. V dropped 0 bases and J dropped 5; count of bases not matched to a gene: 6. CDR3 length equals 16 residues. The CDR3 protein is CASSQEKRERNNEQFF. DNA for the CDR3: TGCGCCAGCAGCCAAGAAAAGCGGGAGAGGAACAATGAGCAGTTCTTC.

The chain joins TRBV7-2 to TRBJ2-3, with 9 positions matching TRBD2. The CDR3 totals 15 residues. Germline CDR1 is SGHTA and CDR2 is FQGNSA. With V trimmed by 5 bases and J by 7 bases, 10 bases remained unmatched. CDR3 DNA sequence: TGTGCCAGCAGCCTTACTGGCGGGAGGGCAAATACGCAGTATTTT. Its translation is CASSLTGGRANTQYF.

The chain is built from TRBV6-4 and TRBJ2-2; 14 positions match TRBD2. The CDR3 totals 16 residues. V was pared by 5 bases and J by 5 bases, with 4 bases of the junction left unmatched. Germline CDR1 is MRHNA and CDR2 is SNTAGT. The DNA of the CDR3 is TGTGCCAGCAGTCGAGGACTAGCGGGAGGTACCGGGGAGCTGTTTTTT. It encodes CASSRGLAGGTGELFF.

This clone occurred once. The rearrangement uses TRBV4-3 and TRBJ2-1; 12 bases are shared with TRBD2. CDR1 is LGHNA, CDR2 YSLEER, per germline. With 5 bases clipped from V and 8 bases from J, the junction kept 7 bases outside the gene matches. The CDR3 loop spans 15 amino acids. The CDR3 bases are TGCGCCAGCAGCGAAGGACTAGCGGGAATTTATGAGCAGTTCTTC. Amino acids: CASSEGLAGIYEQFF.

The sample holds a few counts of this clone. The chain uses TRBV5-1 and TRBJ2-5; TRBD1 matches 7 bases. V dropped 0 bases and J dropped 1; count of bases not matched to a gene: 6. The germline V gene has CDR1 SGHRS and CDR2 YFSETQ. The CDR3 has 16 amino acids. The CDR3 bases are TGCGCCAGCAGCTTGGGGGGACAGAGCTTCCAAGAGACCCAGTACTTC. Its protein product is CASSLGGQSFQETQYF.

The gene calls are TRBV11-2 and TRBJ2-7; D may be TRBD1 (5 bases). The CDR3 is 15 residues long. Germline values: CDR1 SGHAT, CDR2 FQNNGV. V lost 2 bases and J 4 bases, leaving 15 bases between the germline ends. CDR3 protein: CASSLQGDPAYEQYF. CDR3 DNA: TGTGCCAGCAGCTTACAGGGCGATCCGGCATACGAGCAGTACTTC. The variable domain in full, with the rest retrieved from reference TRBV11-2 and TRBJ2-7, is EAGVAQSPRYKIIEKRQSVAFWCNPISGHATLYWYQQILGQGPKLLIQFQNNGVVDDSQLPKDRFSAERLKGVDSTLKIQPAKLEDSAVYLCASSLQGDPAYEQYFGPGTRLTVT.

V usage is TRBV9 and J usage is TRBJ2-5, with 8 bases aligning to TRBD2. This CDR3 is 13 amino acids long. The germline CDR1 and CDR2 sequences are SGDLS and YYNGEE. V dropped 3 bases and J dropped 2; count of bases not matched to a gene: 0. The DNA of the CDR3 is TGTGCCAGCAGCGCTAGCGGGCAAGAGACCCAGTACTTC. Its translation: CASSASGQETQYF.

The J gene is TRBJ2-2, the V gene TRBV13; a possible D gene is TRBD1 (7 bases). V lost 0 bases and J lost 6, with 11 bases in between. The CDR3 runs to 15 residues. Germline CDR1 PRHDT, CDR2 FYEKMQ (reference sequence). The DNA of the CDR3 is TGTGCCAGCAGCTTAGGCGGCAGGGGGGCCGGGGAGCTGTTTTTT. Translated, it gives CASSLGGRGAGELFF.

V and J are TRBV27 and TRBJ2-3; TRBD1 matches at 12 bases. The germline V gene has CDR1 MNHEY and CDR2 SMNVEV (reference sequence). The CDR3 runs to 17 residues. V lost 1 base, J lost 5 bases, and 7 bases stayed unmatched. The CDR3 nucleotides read TGTGCCAGCAGTTTATACCGGGACAGGGGGCATGTAGATACGCAGTATTTT. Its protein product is CASSLYRDRGHVDTQYF.

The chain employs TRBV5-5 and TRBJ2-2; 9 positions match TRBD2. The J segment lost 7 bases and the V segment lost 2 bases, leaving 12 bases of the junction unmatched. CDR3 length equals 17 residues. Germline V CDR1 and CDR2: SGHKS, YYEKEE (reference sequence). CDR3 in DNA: TGTGCCAGCAGCTTCCAAAAGGGACTAGCTGTTAGCGGGGAGCTGTTTTTT. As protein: CASSFQKGLAVSGELFF.

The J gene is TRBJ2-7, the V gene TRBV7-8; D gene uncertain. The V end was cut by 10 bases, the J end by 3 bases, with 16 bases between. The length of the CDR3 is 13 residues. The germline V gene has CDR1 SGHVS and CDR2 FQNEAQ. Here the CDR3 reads CATALSEHYEQYF. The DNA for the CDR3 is TGTGCCACCGCCTTGTCAGAACACTACGAGCAGTACTTC.

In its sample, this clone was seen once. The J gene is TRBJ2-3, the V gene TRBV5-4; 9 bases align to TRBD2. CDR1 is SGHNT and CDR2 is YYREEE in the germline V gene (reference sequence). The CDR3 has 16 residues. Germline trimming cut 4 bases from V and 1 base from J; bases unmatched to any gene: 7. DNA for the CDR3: TGTGCCAGCAGCCCGGGGACTAGCCGGGGCACAGATACGCAGTATTTT. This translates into CASSPGTSRGTDTQYF. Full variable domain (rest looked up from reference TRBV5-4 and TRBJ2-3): ETGVTQSPTHLIKTRGQQVTLRCSSQSGHNTVSWYQQALGQGPQFIFQYYREEENGRGNFPPRFSGLQFPNYSSELNVNALELDDSALYLCASSPGTSRGTDTQYFGPGTRLTVL.

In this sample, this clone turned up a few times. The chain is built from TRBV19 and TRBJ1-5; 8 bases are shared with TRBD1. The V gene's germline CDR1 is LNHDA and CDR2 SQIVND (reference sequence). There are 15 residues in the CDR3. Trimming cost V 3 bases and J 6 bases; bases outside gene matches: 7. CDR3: CASSMDRVSSQPQHF. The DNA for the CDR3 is TGTGCCAGTAGTATGGACAGGGTCTCGAGTCAGCCCCAGCATTTT.

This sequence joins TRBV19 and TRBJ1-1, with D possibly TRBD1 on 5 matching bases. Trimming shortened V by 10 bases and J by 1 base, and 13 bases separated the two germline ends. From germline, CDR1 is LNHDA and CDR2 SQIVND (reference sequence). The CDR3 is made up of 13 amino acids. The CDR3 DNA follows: TGTGCCACCGGGGGGGGTAGGAACACTGAAGCTTTCTTT. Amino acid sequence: CATGGGRNTEAFF. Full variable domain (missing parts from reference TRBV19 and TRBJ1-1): DGGITQSPKYLFRKEGQNVTLSCEQNLNHDAMYWYRQDPGQGLRLIYYSQIVNDFQKGDIAEGYSVSREKKESFPLTVTSAQKNPTAFYLCATGGGRNTEAFFGQGTRLTVV.

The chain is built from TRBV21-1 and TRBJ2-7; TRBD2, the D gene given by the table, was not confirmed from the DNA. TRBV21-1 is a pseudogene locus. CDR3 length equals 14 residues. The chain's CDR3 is CASSKGRVSYEQYF. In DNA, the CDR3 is TGTGCCAGCAGCAAAGGTCGCGTATCCTACGAGCAGTACTTC.

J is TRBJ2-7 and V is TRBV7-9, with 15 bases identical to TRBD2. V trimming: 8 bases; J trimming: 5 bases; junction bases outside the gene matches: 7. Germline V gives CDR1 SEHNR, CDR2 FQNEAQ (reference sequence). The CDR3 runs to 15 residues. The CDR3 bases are TGTGCCAGCGGAATCGGGACTAGCGGGGGGAACGAGCAGTACTTC. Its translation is CASGIGTSGGNEQYF. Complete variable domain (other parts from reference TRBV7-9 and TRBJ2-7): DTGVSQNPRHKITKRGQNVTFRCDPISEHNRLYWYRQTLGQGPEFLTYFQNEAQLEKSRLLSDRFSAERPKGSFSTLEIQRTEQGDSAMYLCASGIGTSGGNEQYFGPGTRLTVT.

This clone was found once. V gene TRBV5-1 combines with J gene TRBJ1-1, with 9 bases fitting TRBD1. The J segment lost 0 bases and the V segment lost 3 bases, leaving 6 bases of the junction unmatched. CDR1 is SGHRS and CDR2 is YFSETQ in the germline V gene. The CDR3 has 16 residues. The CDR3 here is CASSSTGGPLNTEAFF. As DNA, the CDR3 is TGCGCCAGCAGCTCGACAGGGGGTCCCTTGAACACTGAAGCTTTCTTT.

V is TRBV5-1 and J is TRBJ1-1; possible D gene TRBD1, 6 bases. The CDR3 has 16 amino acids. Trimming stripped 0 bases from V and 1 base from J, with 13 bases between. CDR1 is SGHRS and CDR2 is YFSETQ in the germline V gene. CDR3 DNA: TGCGCCAGCAGCTTGGCCGGGACACGGCGGAACACTGAAGCTTTCTTT. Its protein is CASSLAGTRRNTEAFF.

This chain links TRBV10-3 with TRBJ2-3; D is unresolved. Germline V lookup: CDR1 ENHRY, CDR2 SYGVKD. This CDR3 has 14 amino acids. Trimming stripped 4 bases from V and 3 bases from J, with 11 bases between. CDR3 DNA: TGTGCCATCAGTGCGGGTCCTGGGACAGATACGCAGTATTTT. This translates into CAISAGPGTDTQYF.